This is a list of T cell receptor beta chains from one sample in a study of T cell changes during pregnancy in multiple sclerosis. Sequencing used immunoSEQ multiplex PCR; TCRdb keeps in-frame clones, though not all of them. The sample records 50,000 or so clones, roughly 89% being singletons. The sequencing here drew on CD4+ T cells from peripheral blood mononuclear cells, taken after pregnancy. The source is a female donor in good health, enrolled as a control in a pregnancy study. CDR3s include the opening cysteine and the closing phenylalanine or tryptophan. Size tells how often a clone was seen (once, few, many) or the class of an expanded clone, and some rows leave it out.

>TRBV5-1|TRBJ1-2|-|12
CASSQGDYGYTF
>TRBV19|TRBJ1-5|-|13
CASSIDWEQPQHF
>TRBV4-1|TRBJ2-7|-|16
CASSPDRGRGIYEQYF
>TRBV6-5|TRBJ1-2|-|14
CASSLNRANYGYTF
>TRBV30|TRBJ1-5|-|16
CAWSTGTPNSNQPQHF
>TRBV2|TRBJ1-5|-|15
CASTKTGVVNQPQHF
>TRBV9|TRBJ2-3|-|17
CASSLRGGGHSTDTQYF
>TRBV7-3|TRBJ2-7|-|12
CASSPGFYEQYF
>TRBV19|TRBJ1-5|-|18
CASIPQQGTLLGRQPQHF
>TRBV7-2|TRBJ2-1|-|13
CASSLDRNNEQFF
>TRBV13|TRBJ2-3|-|13
CASSIPGTDTQYF
>TRBV29-1|TRBJ2-5|-|14
CSVERGTVRETQYF
>TRBV7-2|TRBJ2-3|-|16
CASSFGLAGGTDTQYF
>TRBV19|TRBJ2-1|-|15
CASSLQGGRGNEQFF
>TRBV5-4|TRBJ1-2|-|14
CASSLRTGGYGYTF
>TRBV10-3|TRBJ2-5|-|13
CAISPGGWETQYF
>TRBV6-5|TRBJ1-4|-|15
CASSLIRGENEKLFF
>TRBV5-4|TRBJ2-1|-|15
CASSWDRENNNEQFF
>TRBV6-5|TRBJ1-1|-|15
CASSSHGQGATEAFF
>TRBV6-5|TRBJ1-4|-|14
CATAGGAAGEKLFF
>TRBV6-5|TRBJ1-3|-|12
CASQGAGNTIYF
>TRBV25-1|TRBJ2-5|once|14
CASSEYGGRETQYF
>TRBV14|TRBJ2-1|-|18
CASSQDPSRRKTYNEQFF
>TRBV27|TRBJ2-3|-|15
CASSFLGEFTDTQYF
>TRBV5-1|TRBJ1-1|once|15
CASSYSGIENTEAFF
>TRBV5-6|TRBJ1-1|few|16
CASSPGTGDRNTEAFF
>TRBV6-5|TRBJ1-1|once|15
CASSLEQGINTEAFF
>TRBV27|TRBJ1-5|once|13
CASSEVSRGAQHF
>TRBV7-3|TRBJ2-3|-|13
CASRPTGTDTQYF
>TRBV2|TRBJ2-4|-|16
CASSEEGARAKNIQYF
>TRBV5-6|-|-|13
CASSLAGRDEQYF
>TRBV19|TRBJ2-3|-|19
CASSTGLAGGAPSTDTQYF
>TRBV2|TRBJ2-2|-|15
CASSDRVRGTGELFF
>TRBV5-1|TRBJ1-6|few|15
CASSSSDRGDSPLHF
>TRBV6-6|TRBJ1-5|-|14
CASSPTGAGQPQHF
>TRBV5-1|TRBJ2-1|-|16
CASSLAWSSSFDEQFF
>TRBV4-3|TRBJ2-6|few|17
CASSQVFGQTGANVLTF
>TRBV5-4|TRBJ1-2|-|14
CASSTEHRADGYTF
>TRBV6-5|TRBJ2-7|-|11
CASSYRYEQYF
>TRBV16|TRBJ1-2|-|15
CASSQSASLAYGYTF
>TRBV7-2|TRBJ1-2|-|10
CASSRGGYTF
>TRBV5-4|TRBJ2-1|-|18
CASSRDFSGGSAYNEQFF